This T cell receptor beta chain was documented in a study of somatic mutations in cytotoxic T cells in rheumatoid arthritis. TCRdb keeps only in-frame clones here, not all; method: immunoSEQ multiplex PCR. The sample has tens of thousands of clones, about four fifths seen once. Input material: CD8+ T cells sorted from blood. The receptor was derived from a middle-aged man in good health.

DNA for the CDR3: TGCAGCGTAACAGGACAGGGGGCTCTCGGGGCCAACGTCCTGACTTTC. Residues: CSVTGQGALGANVLTF. This rearrangement joins TRBV29-1 to TRBJ2-6, with 11 bases that match TRBD1. There are 16 residues in the CDR3. V shed 6 bases and J 4 bases; nucleotides not matched to a gene: 8. Per germline, CDR1 SQVTM and CDR2 ANQGSEA.